The 13 T cell receptor beta chains given below trace back to one sample, sequenced in a study of CD8+CD57+ T cells in acquired aplastic anemia. Genomic DNA was employed as the template in profiling TCR beta VDJ and CDR3. TCRdb re-called the reads with MiXCR, one entry per CDR3 protein. The data contain hundreds of thousands of distinct CDR3 sequences, 65% to 80% of them singletons. The sequenced sample was sorted CD4+, CD8+, or CD8+CD57+ T cells (not recorded which) from PBMCs. The receptors stem from a human donor in good health, serving as a control.

CDR3 amino acids: CASKGTGASNEQFF. The CDR3 bases are TGCGCCAGCAAAGGGACAGGGGCGTCAAATGAGCAGTTCTTC. The rearrangement links TRBV10-1 to TRBJ2-1; the match to TRBD1 covers 10 bases. There are 14 residues in the CDR3. In germline, CDR1 is WNHNN, CDR2 SYGVQD (reference sequence). V lost 7 bases, J lost 7 bases, and 7 bases stayed unmatched.

The chain carries TRBV19 and TRBJ2-2; D perhaps matches TRBD1 (6 bases). The V end lost 1 base, the J end lost 4 bases, and 16 bases lay between the germline ends. Germline assignment: CDR1 LNHDA and CDR2 SQIVND (reference sequence). This CDR3 contains 17 residues. CDR3 coding DNA: TGTGCCAGTAGTATAGCCCAGGGGACGTCTGGCACCGGGGAGCTGTTTTTT. Its protein product is CASSIAQGTSGTGELFF.

V and J are TRBV7-9 and TRBJ1-2, with D unresolved. The CDR3 consists of 15 residues. V lost 1 base, J lost 8 bases, and 17 bases lay in between. Germline lookup yields CDR1 SEHNR and CDR2 FQNEAQ (reference sequence). CDR3 protein: CASSLGPQASYGYTF. As DNA, the CDR3 is TGTGCCAGCAGCTTAGGGCCTCAGGCCTCATACGGCTACACCTTC. The whole variable domain, remainder taken from reference TRBV7-9 and TRBJ1-2, is DTGVSQNPRHKITKRGQNVTFRCDPISEHNRLYWYRQTLGQGPEFLTYFQNEAQLEKSRLLSDRFSAERPKGSFSTLEIQRTEQGDSAMYLCASSLGPQASYGYTFGSGTRLTVV.

V gene TRBV7-2 combines with J gene TRBJ1-3; possibly TRBD1 for D (6 bases). Trimming took 1 base from V and 12 from J, leaving 22 bases between them. The germline CDR1 and CDR2 sequences are SGHTA and FQGNSA. The CDR3 has 16 amino acids. The CDR3 bases are TGTGCCAGCAGCTTAGTTATCCGGGGGCGAGAGACCCACATATATTTT. Translation: CASSLVIRGRETHIYF. Full variable domain (rest looked up from reference TRBV7-2 and TRBJ1-3): GAGVSQSPSNKVTEKGKDVELRCDPISGHTALYWYRQSLGQGLEFLIYFQGNSAPDKSGLPSDRFSAERTGGSVSTLTIQRTQQEDSAVYLCASSLVIRGRETHIYFGEGSWLTVV.

In the case of this clonotype: At one end, the junction sequence differs from germline, possibly due to a read error. This chain joins TRBV5-1 and TRBJ2-7; D might be TRBD2 (5 bases). CDR3 length equals 14 residues. Germline V gives CDR1 SGHRS, CDR2 YFSETQ. CDR3 bases: TGTGCCAGCAGCTTGGGGAGAGGCTACAATGAGCAGTACTTC. Translating gives CASSLGRGYNEQYF.

Concerning this clonotype itself: The DNA is omitted, as the CDR3 cannot be located on it reliably, and the CDR3 follows TCRdb's listing. V and J are TRBV6-5 and TRBJ1-2; TRBD1 is the table's D call, not checked against the DNA. Per the germline V gene, CDR1 is MNHEY and CDR2 is SVGAGI. A total of 23 residues make up the CDR3, ends included. CDR3 protein: CASSFYICSARAGTPVENYGYTF.

This sequence joins TRBV5-8 and TRBJ1-1, with D uncertain. Germline V gives CDR1 SGHTS, CDR2 YDEGEE. The CDR3 has 15 amino acids. V was cut by 6 bases and J by 0 bases, with 15 bases left in between. The CDR3 sequence is CASTSLGKMNTEAFF. The CDR3 DNA is TGTGCCAGCACCTCCTTGGGGAAGATGAACACTGAAGCTTTCTTT.

On this clonotype itself: The junction does not match germline at one end; this may be a read error. This rearrangement joins TRBV7-7 to TRBJ2-2; no firm D call. Germline lookup yields CDR1 SSHAT and CDR2 FNYEAQ (reference sequence). The length of the CDR3 is 12 residues. Written as DNA, the CDR3 is TGTGCCAGCAGCTTAGAAGTGGGGAAGCTGGTTTTT. It translates to CASSLEVGKLVF.

On this clonotype itself: Since the CDR3 does not end with the conserved phenylalanine or tryptophan, this likely comes from a read error. The gene calls are TRBV12-3 or TRBV12-4 and TRBJ1-5, with D perhaps matching TRBD1 (5 bases). The CDR3 runs to 15 residues. The V end was cut by 8 bases, the J end by 7 bases, with 21 bases between. CDR3 loop: CASRTGGLLYQPQHL. The CDR3 bases are TGTGCCAGCCGAACGGGGGGACTGCTATACCAGCCCCAGCATCTT.

The rearrangement joins TRBV19 to TRBJ1-1; possibly TRBD1 for D (6 bases). Trimming left V 3 bases short and J 7 bases short, with 9 bases between. CDR1 and CDR2 (germline): LNHDA, SQIVND (reference sequence). There are 12 residues in the CDR3. CDR3 bases: TGTGCCAGTAGTATCGCCAGGGGTGAAGCTTTCTTT. It encodes CASSIARGEAFF.

Concerning this clonotype: Mismatch with germline at one junction end may stem from a read error. This sequence joins TRBV12-3 or TRBV12-4 and TRBJ1-3; TRBD1 matches at 8 bases. The CDR3 length is 14 residues. CDR3 region: CASSRSTGENGITF. The CDR3 bases are TGTGCCAGCAGCCGCTCGACAGGGGAGAACGGCATCACTTTT.

About this clonotype: One end of the junction is discordant with germline, which a read error may explain. The V gene is TRBV15, the J gene TRBJ2-5; D may be TRBD1 (6 bases). Germline CDR1 and CDR2: LNHNV and YYDKDF (reference sequence). This CDR3 has 15 amino acids. This CDR3 reads CATSMEWGRGENQYF. In DNA form, the CDR3 reads TGTGCCACCAGCATGGAATGGGGGCGAGGAGAGAACCAGTACTTT.

Ten or more counts support this clonotype. The rearrangement uses TRBV20-1 and TRBJ1-2; weak D call: TRBD1 (6 bases). This CDR3 region has 16 residues. Trimming removed 6 bases from V and 6 bases from J, with 26 bases in between. The V gene's germline CDR1 is DFQATT and CDR2 SNEGSKA (reference sequence). The CDR3 DNA follows: TGCAGTGCCCCCGGTCAGGGGAGTGTTATTGATCATGGCTACACCTTC. Protein sequence: CSAPGQGSVIDHGYTF.